The 30 T cell receptor beta chains listed next were all sequenced from one sample in a study of cytomegalovirus exposure and HLA in healthy donors. PCR used 60 Vbeta primers and 13 Jbeta primers. Produced via immunoSEQ multiplex PCR; TCRdb's table is partial and in-frame only. The table has about 87,000 clones, roughly 72% seen once. Sequenced input: PBMCs. These receptors all come from a young man in good health and CMV-seropositive.

J is TRBJ1-2 and V is TRBV10-3; 9 positions agree with TRBD1. V lost 3 bases and J lost 2; bases outside the gene matches: 10. The CDR3 totals 17 residues. CDR1 ENHRY and CDR2 SYGVKD come from the germline V gene. Written as DNA, the CDR3 is TGTGCCATCAGTGACACAGGGGGCGCGCTGAGGAACTATGGCTACACCTTC. This codes for CAISDTGGALRNYGYTF.

V and J are TRBV5-6 and TRBJ2-5; D unclear. This CDR3 has 13 amino acids. Germline-derived CDR1 and CDR2 are SGHDT and YYEEEE. Trimming took off 0 bases at V and 2 bases at J, with 5 bases between the two ends. Here the CDR3 reads CASSLVQQETQYF. The CDR3 nucleotides read TGTGCCAGCAGCTTGGTACAGCAAGAGACCCAGTACTTC.

The genes are TRBV7-6 and TRBJ1-5; TRBD1 matches at 7 bases. Germline CDR1 reads SGHVS; CDR2 reads FNYEAQ. The CDR3 contains 17 residues. V was pared by 4 bases and J by 0 bases, with 9 bases of the junction left unmatched. For the CDR3, the DNA is TGTGCCAGCAGCTCGGCCGACAGGGAATATAGCAATCAGCCCCAGCATTTT. Its translation is CASSSADREYSNQPQHF.

As for this clone: Mismatch with germline at one junction end may stem from a read error. The chain links TRBV28 to TRBJ2-7; 7 bases are shared with TRBD1. Germline lookup yields CDR1 MDHEN and CDR2 SYDVKM. The CDR3 extends over 11 amino acids. CDR3 sequence: CASSSDRVKDF. CDR3 sequence (DNA): TGTGCCAGCAGTTCCGACAGGGTAAAGGACTTC.

This sequence joins TRBV5-4 and TRBJ1-1; 9 bases are shared with TRBD1. V lost 4 bases, J lost 3 bases, and 13 bases stayed unmatched. CDR1 and CDR2 (germline): SGHNT, YYREEE (reference sequence). CDR3 size: 17 residues. CDR3 in amino acids: CASSEGQGRAGDTEAFF. The CDR3 nucleotides are TGTGCCAGCAGCGAGGGACAGGGAAGGGCCGGGGACACTGAAGCTTTCTTT.

This rearrangement joins TRBV10-3 to TRBJ1-4; the match to TRBD1 covers 9 bases. Germline V CDR1 and CDR2: ENHRY, SYGVKD. Losses at the gene ends were 0 bases for V and 8 bases for J; bases not matched to a gene: 4. The CDR3 consists of 15 residues. In DNA, the CDR3 is TGTGCCATCAGTGAGTCCCGGGACAGGGCAGAAAAACTGTTTTTT. Its protein is CAISESRDRAEKLFF.

This chain uses TRBV18 with TRBJ1-5; 7 bases line up with TRBD1. The germline V gene has CDR1 KGHSH and CDR2 LQKENI. V lost 3 bases, J lost 4 bases, and 9 bases stayed unmatched. This CDR3 is built from 16 residues. This CDR3 reads CASSPRDSSWNQPQHF. DNA for the CDR3: TGTGCCAGCTCACCCAGGGACAGTTCGTGGAATCAGCCCCAGCATTTT.

This chain joins TRBV28 and TRBJ1-2; possibly TRBD1 for D (5 bases). Germline-derived CDR1 and CDR2 are MDHEN and SYDVKM. The CDR3 totals 12 residues. V was clipped by 6 bases and J by 7 bases, with 12 bases between them. CDR3 protein: CASSTRQFGYTF. CDR3 sequence (DNA): TGTGCCAGCAGCACTCGACAGTTTGGCTACACCTTC.

The rearrangement joins TRBV5-1 to TRBJ1-2; 10 bases map to TRBD1. The junction had 7 bases not matched to a gene; V was cut back by 2 bases and J by 0 bases. This CDR3 has 17 amino acids. CDR1 SGHRS and CDR2 YFSETQ come from the germline V gene. The CDR3 loop is CASSFDSGTGANYGYTF. CDR3 sequence (DNA): TGCGCCAGCAGCTTCGATTCCGGGACAGGGGCTAACTATGGCTACACCTTC.

This clone was seen only a few times. The V and J genes are TRBV4-3 and TRBJ1-2, with D unresolved. Between the trimmed V and J ends, which lost 0 bases and 4 bases, there was a span of 9 bases. The CDR3 is 14 amino acids. The germline V gene has CDR1 LGHNA and CDR2 YSLEER. CDR3 coding DNA: TGCGCCAGCAGCCAAGATCCGGGGAGCTATGGCTACACCTTC. Translation gives CASSQDPGSYGYTF.

V and J are TRBV4-3 and TRBJ2-7; the D gene is possibly TRBD2 (5 bases). Germline V gene sequence: CDR1 LGHNA, CDR2 YSLEER. The V end lost 3 bases, the J end lost 5 bases, and 11 bases lay between the germline ends. This CDR3 is built from 13 residues. The CDR3 sequence: CASSQGFGNEQYF. The DNA for the CDR3 is TGCGCCAGCAGCCAGGGTTTCGGGAACGAGCAGTACTTC.

The V gene is TRBV7-3, the J gene TRBJ1-1, with D possibly matching TRBD1 (5 bases). This CDR3 contains 14 residues. Germline V gives CDR1 SGHTA, CDR2 FQGTGA. Trimming took 2 bases from V and 1 from J, leaving 8 bases between them. The CDR3 region is CASSLGTGNTEAFF. CDR3 DNA sequence: TGTGCCAGCAGCTTAGGCACAGGGAACACTGAAGCTTTCTTT. Based on the CDR3 plus reference TRBV7-3 and TRBJ1-1, the full variable domain is GAGVSQTPSNKVTEKGKYVELRCDPISGHTALYWYRQSLGQGPEFLIYFQGTGAADDSGLPNDRFFAVRPEGSVSTLKIQRTERGDSAVYLCASSLGTGNTEAFFGQGTRLTVV.

The chain joins TRBV9 to TRBJ2-7, with 9 bases fitting TRBD2. Germline-derived CDR1 and CDR2 are SGDLS and YYNGEE. The CDR3 totals 15 residues. V lost 0 bases and J lost 5; bases outside the gene matches: 6. The CDR3 DNA sequence: TGTGCCAGCAGCGTAGAGGGCGGGAGGGCCAACGAGCAGTACTTC. This gives the protein CASSVEGGRANEQYF. Variable domain in full (rest from reference TRBV9 and TRBJ2-7): DSGVTQTPKHLITATGQRVTLRCSPRSGDLSVYWYQQSLDQGLQFLIQYYNGEERAKGNILERFSAQQFPDLHSELNLSSLELGDSALYFCASSVEGGRANEQYFGPGTRLTVT.

This rearrangement joins TRBV19 to TRBJ2-2, with 9 bases matching TRBD2. The CDR3 sequence is 15 residues long. With 3 bases clipped from V and 5 bases from J, the junction kept 4 bases outside the gene matches. The germline V gene encodes CDR1 LNHDA and CDR2 SQIVND (reference sequence). The CDR3, as DNA: TGTGCCAGTAGTATGGGACTAGCTATAACCGGGGAGCTGTTTTTT. It encodes CASSMGLAITGELFF.

The chain combines TRBV5-1 with TRBJ1-2, with unresolved D. Germline V gene lookup returns CDR1 SGHRS and CDR2 YFSETQ. V shed 0 bases and J shed 0 bases, with 15 bases lying between them. The length of the CDR3 is 17 residues. CDR3 loop: CASSLVPNLLANYGYTF. CDR3 nucleotide sequence: TGCGCCAGCAGCTTGGTCCCGAATCTTCTAGCTAACTATGGCTACACCTTC.

This rearrangement joins TRBV18 to TRBJ2-2; 7 bases are a match to TRBD1. CDR1 and CDR2 from the germline V gene are KGHSH and LQKENI. Trimming took 5 bases from V and 1 from J; bases not matched to a gene: 4. The CDR3 length is 15 residues. The DNA for the CDR3 is TGTGCCAGCTCATCGGGGACAGAGAACACCGGGGAGCTGTTTTTT. Translation gives CASSSGTENTGELFF.

This chain connects TRBV5-4 to TRBJ1-2; D not certain. Germline CDR1 SGHNT, CDR2 YYREEE (reference sequence). Trimming shortened V by 5 bases and J by 3 bases, and 11 bases separated the two germline ends. This CDR3 is 13 amino acids long. CDR3 sequence: CASRIEGDYGYTF. The CDR3, as DNA: TGTGCCAGCAGGATAGAGGGCGACTATGGCTACACCTTC. Full variable domain (missing parts from reference TRBV5-4 and TRBJ1-2): ETGVTQSPTHLIKTRGQQVTLRCSSQSGHNTVSWYQQALGQGPQFIFQYYREEENGRGNFPPRFSGLQFPNYSSELNVNALELDDSALYLCASRIEGDYGYTFGSGTRLTVV.

The chain combines TRBV5-6 with TRBJ2-4, with D maybe TRBD1 (6 bases). V lost 4 bases to trimming and J lost 5 bases, with 28 bases between them. The CDR3 consists of 19 residues. In germline, CDR1 is SGHDT, CDR2 YYEEEE. CDR3 sequence reads: CASSPRSLWDHPGENIQYF. As DNA, the CDR3 is TGTGCCAGCAGCCCTAGAAGTCTTTGGGACCACCCAGGGGAAAACATTCAGTACTTC.

This clone was found a few times. V and J are TRBV5-1 and TRBJ2-4; possibly TRBD2 for D (5 bases). With 0 bases removed from V and 1 base from J, the gap between germline ends came to 11 bases. Germline lookup yields CDR1 SGHRS and CDR2 YFSETQ. This CDR3 contains 16 residues. As DNA, the CDR3 is TGCGCCAGCAGCTTGGAGCCCCAGCGGGCCAAAAACATTCAGTACTTC. Amino acid sequence: CASSLEPQRAKNIQYF.

The V gene is TRBV28, the J gene TRBJ2-5; D not certain. The length of the CDR3 is 11 residues. Germline V gene lookup returns CDR1 MDHEN and CDR2 SYDVKM. Trimming pared 6 bases from V and 8 bases from J, leaving 10 bases between. The CDR3 sequence: CASSALGTQYF. The CDR3 DNA reads as TGTGCCAGCAGCGCTCTAGGAACCCAGTACTTC. The variable domain in full, with the rest retrieved from reference TRBV28 and TRBJ2-5, is DVKVTQSSRYLVKRTGEKVFLECVQDMDHENMFWYRQDPGLGLRLIYFSYDVKMKEKGDIPEGYSVSREKKERFSLILESASTNQTSMYLCASSALGTQYFGPGTRLLVL.

Regarding this clone: The sample has other DNA sequences that encode this CDR3 too. The J gene is TRBJ2-7, the V gene TRBV29-1; D is perhaps TRBD2 (7 bases). V lost 6 bases, J lost 2 bases, and 11 bases lay in between. Germline CDR1 reads SQVTM; CDR2 reads ANQGSEA. The CDR3 spans 12 residues. In nucleotides, the CDR3 is TGCAGCGTGGGGGGGGGCACCTACGAGCAGTACTTC. Translating it yields CSVGGGTYEQYF.

V gene TRBV5-4 combines with J gene TRBJ1-2; 7 bases map to TRBD1. V gave up 4 bases and J gave up 8 bases; unmatched junction bases: 17. CDR3 length equals 16 residues. Germline CDR1 is SGHNT and CDR2 is YYREEE (reference sequence). As DNA, the CDR3 is TGTGCCAGCAGCGCCTCGCCCGGGACAGCCTCCTTAGGCTACACCTTC. This gives the protein CASSASPGTASLGYTF.

The chain combines TRBV7-9 with TRBJ2-4; the match to TRBD1 covers 9 bases. The CDR3 contains 15 residues. The ends lost 5 bases at V and 0 bases at J; junction bases unmatched: 2. Looked up from germline, CDR1 is SEHNR and CDR2 is FQNEAQ (reference sequence). CDR3 coding DNA: TGTGCCAGCAGCCGACAGGGGGGAGCCAAAAACATTCAGTACTTC. Residues: CASSRQGGAKNIQYF. The full variable domain, rest sourced from reference TRBV7-9 and TRBJ2-4, is DTGVSQNPRHKITKRGQNVTFRCDPISEHNRLYWYRQTLGQGPEFLTYFQNEAQLEKSRLLSDRFSAERPKGSFSTLEIQRTEQGDSAMYLCASSRQGGAKNIQYFGAGTRLSVL.

The chain uses TRBV9 and TRBJ1-1; D perhaps matches TRBD1 (5 bases). V lost 2 bases and J lost 0, with 11 bases in between. Germline V gene data show CDR1 as SGDLS and CDR2 as YYNGEE. This CDR3 region has 15 residues. As DNA, the CDR3 is TGTGCCAGCAGCGTCATGGACACCATGAACACTGAAGCTTTCTTT. This gives the protein CASSVMDTMNTEAFF.

In its sample, this clone was seen once. The germline gene is not matched at one end of the junction; a read error may be the cause. The chain uses TRBV5-4 and TRBJ2-7; tentatively, D is TRBD1 (7 bases). The length of the CDR3 is 14 residues. In germline, CDR1 is SGHNT, CDR2 YYREEE (reference sequence). The CDR3, as DNA: TGTGCCAGCAGCTTCCGGAGGGGGCCGGGGGAGCAGTATTTC. Translation: CASSFRRGPGEQYF.

The chain links TRBV4-1 to TRBJ1-4; TRBD1 agrees at 10 bases. This CDR3 has 16 residues. The germline V gene has CDR1 MGHRA and CDR2 YSYEKL. V was clipped by 1 base and J by 8 bases; unmatched bases: 7. CDR3 DNA sequence: TGCGCCAGCAGCCAAGGACAGGGGGCGACGGGAGAAAAACTGTTTTTT. This translates into CASSQGQGATGEKLFF.

The chain links TRBV15 to TRBJ1-2; D remains unclear. V lost 5 bases and J lost 8, with 21 bases in between. CDR3 length: 15 residues. CDR1 is LNHNV and CDR2 is YYDKDF in the germline V gene (reference sequence). CDR3 loop: CATSRLADMAGGYTF. CDR3 DNA sequence: TGTGCCACCAGCCGTCTAGCAGACATGGCGGGAGGCTACACCTTC.

In the case of this clone: Relative to the germline gene, one junction end is altered; a read error may explain this. V and J are TRBV30 and TRBJ2-6, with TRBD1 matching 7 bases. CDR3 length equals 15 residues. The germline gives CDR1 GTSNPN, CDR2 SVGIG (reference sequence). In DNA, the CDR3 is TGTGCCTGGGGGGAAGGGGGCTCTGGGGCCAACGTCCTGCCTTTC. This sequence encodes CAWGEGGSGANVLPF.

The chain couples TRBV28 to TRBJ1-1; tentatively, D is TRBD1 (6 bases). Germline values: CDR1 MDHEN, CDR2 SYDVKM. The V gene lost 4 bases and the J gene lost 7 bases, with 19 bases spanning the gap. The CDR3 has 15 amino acids. The CDR3 region has the DNA TGTGCCAGCAGTTCCCTTGGGTTCCAAGGGGGTGAAGCTTTCTTT. Its translation is CASSSLGFQGGEAFF.

Here the CDR3 reads CASSLSPYQETQYF. Here the CDR3 DNA reads TGTGCCAGCAGTTTAAGCCCTTACCAAGAGACCCAGTACTTC. This sequence joins TRBV28 and TRBJ2-5; D not resolved. V lost 2 bases and J lost 0, with 7 bases in between. CDR3 length: 14 residues. Germline CDR1 reads MDHEN; CDR2 reads SYDVKM.